This TCR beta chain was documented in a study of tumor-infiltrating lymphocytes in primary liver carcinoma. Study in general: Surgery removed the patients' primary liver carcinoma. Tumor staging was T1-T3 N0M0; sizes spanned roughly 4.2 to 10 cm across.

The table lists this clonotype with many counts. The antigen remains undetermined. For blood RNA, unsorted whole blood served as the source, and germline DNA was extracted too. There were only treatment-naive patients, all with chronic HBV infection. Germline assignment: CDR1 SGHAT and CDR2 FQDESV (reference sequence). Trimming took 5 bases from V and 7 from J; bases not matched to a gene: 8. This CDR3 spans 16 amino acids. Starting from 500 ng of total RNA, TCR beta cDNA was produced with a primer in the constant region. Each TCR beta library was derived from three nested multiplex PCR rounds that employed slightly modified ARM-PCR. For about 11 cycles apiece, the opening two PCR rounds ran with TRBV1-TRBV30 forward primers and a C-beta reverse primer. MiXCR was run by TCRdb on the multiplex PCR reads, yielding one entry per CDR3 protein. The table records approximately 320,000 distinct CDR3 sequences, approximately 54% of them present only once.

The study, taken as a whole, reports: The use of bulk unsorted samples meant that CD4+ and CD8+ repertoires were not compared.

The clonotype was recovered from a woman in her thirties with primary liver carcinoma and hepatitis B virus infection. J is TRBJ2-2 and V is TRBV11-1, with 12 bases that match TRBD2. The sequencing input was peripheral blood. CDR3 DNA: TGTGCCAGCAGCCAACGACTAGCGGGAGAGGTCGGGGAGCTGTTTTTT. It specifies CASSQRLAGEVGELFF.